The rows below give T cell receptor beta chains drawn from one sample of a study of persistence of HIV-infected CD4 T cells. These TCRs are of unknown antigen specificity. Profiling relied on immunoSEQ multiplex PCR, and the TCRdb table lists in-frame clones only, not all of them. The sample has 35,000 to 50,000 clones, roughly 90% seen once; the top ten hold 1.8%. The source material was CD4+ T cells sorted from PBMCs after roughly 19-hour stimulation, sampled from a patient who received antiretroviral therapy. All receptors come from an adult man with HIV who was CMV-seropositive. Each CDR3 is given with its conserved first and last residue. Each record gives: D gene, J gene, V gene, clone size, CDR3 DNA, CDR3 protein. The D gene is left open where the match is weak. The listing skips clone size in some rows; elsewhere it reads once, few, many or a size class.

>TRBD2|TRBJ2-1|TRBV18|.
TGTGCCAGCTCTCGCGGGGGAGAAATTGGGGATGAGCAGTTCTTC
CASSRGGEIGDEQFF
>.|TRBJ2-7|TRBV6-5|.
TGTGCCAGCAGTCCCATCCGGGACAACCTGGAGCAGTACTTC
CASSPIRDNLEQYF
>.|TRBJ2-2|TRBV12-3/TRBV12-4|.
TGTGCCAGCAGTTTGGGTTTGTCAGGGGAGCTGTTTTTT
CASSLGLSGELFF
>.|TRBJ1-1|TRBV27|.
TGTGCCAGCAGTCAAATGGGGGGCGCCGTTTATAGTGAAGCTTTCTTT
CASSQMGGAVYSEAFF
>.|TRBJ2-7|TRBV19|.
TGTGCCAGTAGTAGAAGGGGAGGTGACGAGCAGTACTTC
CASSRRGGDEQYF
>TRBD2|TRBJ2-3|TRBV7-3|.
TGTGCCAGCAGCTTACGCGGGGGTACTAGCACAGATACGCAGTATTTT
CASSLRGGTSTDTQYF
>TRBD2|TRBJ2-1|TRBV7-2|.
TGTGCCAGCAGCTTAGCCCGTGTTGGCGGGGGGCCCGAGCAGTTCTTC
CASSLARVGGGPEQFF
>TRBD2|TRBJ2-3|TRBV28|.
TGTGCCAGCAGTACGCGGGATAGCGGGACAGATACGCAGTATTTT
CASSTRDSGTDTQYF
>.|TRBJ2-6|TRBV5-3|.
TGTGCCAGAAGCTTGGTAAGCTCTGGGGCCAACGTCCTGACTTTC
CARSLVSSGANVLTF
>TRBD2|TRBJ2-3|TRBV10-2|.
TGCGCCAGCATGTTGACTAGCGGGGAAATCACAGATACGCAGTATTTT
CASMLTSGEITDTQYF
>.|TRBJ2-2|TRBV5-1|few
TGCGCCAGCAGCTTGGCGGGACAGAACACCGGGGAGCTGTTTTTT
CASSLAGQNTGELFF
>TRBD1|TRBJ2-3|TRBV15|.
TGTGCCACCAGCAGAAGGACAGGGTTCACAGATACGCAGTATTTT
CATSRRTGFTDTQYF
>.|TRBJ2-3|TRBV13|.
TGTGCCAGCAGCTTAGGGGGCACAGATACGCAGTATTTT
CASSLGGTDTQYF
>.|TRBJ2-6|TRBV6-1|.
TGTGCCAGCAGTGAAGGGGTGGGCTCTGGGGCCAACGTCCTGACTTTC
CASSEGVGSGANVLTF
>.|TRBJ1-3|TRBV7-2|.
TGTGCCAGCAGCCCGGTCCTGTGGGGCACCATATATTTT
CASSPVLWGTIYF
>.|TRBJ2-6|TRBV6-5|.
TGTGCCAGCCGGTACACCGGAGGGGCCAACGTCCTGACTTTC
CASRYTGGANVLTF
>.|TRBJ2-7|TRBV19|.
TGTGCCAGTAGTATTGGCAGAATCTACGAGCAGTACTTC
CASSIGRIYEQYF
>.|TRBJ1-2|TRBV2|.
TGTGCCAGCAGTTCATCGGTCTCTAACTATGGCTACACCTTC
CASSSSVSNYGYTF
>.|TRBJ2-3|TRBV18|.
TGTGCCAGCTCACCACTAGGGTTCACAGATACGCAGTATTTT
CASSPLGFTDTQYF
>TRBD1|TRBJ2-3|TRBV2|.
TGTGCCAACCTGGACAGGTTATTAGATACGCAGTATTTT
CANLDRLLDTQYF
>TRBD2|TRBJ2-7|TRBV10-3|few
TGTGCCATCCGATTGGGGACTAGCGCTTACGAGCAGTACTTC
CAIRLGTSAYEQYF
>.|TRBJ2-2|TRBV29-1|.
TGCAGCGTTGAACCAGGGGTGGCCGGGGAGCTGTTTTTT
CSVEPGVAGELFF
>.|TRBJ1-2|TRBV9|once
TGTGCCAGCAGCGTATTATCGGGGGGGAACTATGGCTACACCTTC
CASSVLSGGNYGYTF
>.|TRBJ1-1|TRBV6-6|.
TGTGCCAGCATGGGGGGTGATACTGAAGCTTTCTTT
CASMGGDTEAFF
>TRBD1|TRBJ2-2|TRBV2|.
TGTGCCAGCAGCGGTGGACAGGGGGGATTTTTCGGGGAGCTGTTTTTT
CASSGGQGGFFGELFF
>TRBD1|TRBJ1-1|TRBV6-5|once
TGTGCCAGCAGTTACGGACAGGGGGACACTGAAGCTTTCTTT
CASSYGQGDTEAFF
>.|TRBJ1-1|TRBV6-5|.
TGTGCCAGCATCCGCGAGAGGGGGGACACTGAAGCTTTCTTT
CASIRERGDTEAFF
>TRBD2|TRBJ2-1|TRBV7-3|.
TGTGCCAGCAGCTCCCGTTGGACTAGCGACTACAATGAGCAGTTCTTC
CASSSRWTSDYNEQFF
>.|TRBJ2-3|TRBV6-5|.
TGTGCCAGCAGTTACGCAGCCGGGGGCGGCACAGATACGCAGTATTTT
CASSYAAGGGTDTQYF
>TRBD2|TRBJ2-3|TRBV25-1|.
TGTGCCAGCAGTGAGGGGACTAGCGGGATCCGCACAGATACGCAGTATTTT
CASSEGTSGIRTDTQYF
>TRBD2|TRBJ2-3|TRBV3-1/TRBV3-2|.
TGTGCCAGCAGCCAAGATCGACTAGCGGGGGGGCTTGGAGATACGCAGTATTTT
CASSQDRLAGGLGDTQYF
>.|TRBJ1-6|TRBV30|.
TGTGCCTGGAGTCAGGGCGTGACCGGGGATTCACCCCTCCACTTT
CAWSQGVTGDSPLHF
>.|TRBJ2-1|TRBV10-3|.
TGTGCCATCAAGGGGGGAGGCTACAATGAGCAGTTCTTC
CAIKGGGYNEQFF
>TRBD2|TRBJ2-3|TRBV15|.
TGTGCCACCAGCATTAGCGGGGCCCCCCTGGATACGCAGTATTTT
CATSISGAPLDTQYF
>.|TRBJ1-1|TRBV19|.
TGTGCCAGTAGTGCAAGCACAAACACTGAAGCTTTCTTT
CASSASTNTEAFF
>.|TRBJ1-4|TRBV18|.
TGTGCCAGCTCAACCGGCAACCTGGGGGAAAAACTGTTTTTT
CASSTGNLGEKLFF
>.|TRBJ1-3|TRBV3-1/TRBV3-2|.
TGTGCCAGCAGCCAAATGCTTCAATCCGGAAACACCATATATTTT
CASSQMLQSGNTIYF
>.|TRBJ1-5|TRBV5-4|.
TGTGCCAGCAGCTTCGGAGGGGCGCGAGGAAATGGCAATCAGCCCCAGCATTTT
CASSFGGARGNGNQPQHF
>.|TRBJ1-1|TRBV10-3|.
TGTGCCATCAGTGAAACCGGGACAGAAGCTTTCTTT
CAISETGTEAFF
>.|TRBJ1-5|TRBV18|once
TGTGCCAGCTCACCAGAAGCGGCGGCAAATCAGCCCCAGCATTTT
CASSPEAAANQPQHF
>.|TRBJ2-1|TRBV10-1|.
TGCGCCAGCAGTCCCGGAGGCTCCTACAATGAGCAGTTCTTC
CASSPGGSYNEQFF
>.|TRBJ1-4|TRBV10-1|.
TGCGCCAGCAGTGAAGGCCAGGACGAAAAACTGTTTTTT
CASSEGQDEKLFF
>TRBD1|TRBJ1-6|TRBV7-9|.
TGTGCCAGCAGCCTGAACAGGGGGGGGATAGCGGATTCACCCCTCCACTTT
CASSLNRGGIADSPLHF
>.|TRBJ2-3|TRBV28|.
TGTGCCAGCAGTTTACCTGTCACAGATACGCAGTATTTT
CASSLPVTDTQYF
>TRBD1|TRBJ2-5|TRBV5-1|.
TGCGCCAGCCAATCCGGGACAGGGAGAAGGGAGACCCAGTACTTC
CASQSGTGRRETQYF
>TRBD2|TRBJ2-3|TRBV5-4|.
TGTGCCAGCAGACATAGCGGGGAAGGGGGCACAGATACGCAGTATTTT
CASRHSGEGGTDTQYF
>TRBD2|TRBJ2-7|TRBV29-1|.
TGCAGCGTCCCCGGGACTAGCGGGGGGGTCCAGTCCTACGAGCAGTACTTC
CSVPGTSGGVQSYEQYF
>TRBD2|TRBJ2-3|TRBV18|once
TGTGCCAGCTCACCACGACTAGCGGGGGCCACAGATACGCAGTATTTT
CASSPRLAGATDTQYF
>.|TRBJ2-2|TRBV5-1|.
TGCGCCAGCAGCTTGTTAGGGACCGGGGAGCTGTTTTTT
CASSLLGTGELFF
>.|TRBJ2-3|TRBV27|.
TGTGCCAGCAGTGGCTGGGGTAGCACAGATACGCAGTATTTT
CASSGWGSTDTQYF
>.|TRBJ2-7|TRBV10-3|.
TGTGCCATCGGCGAATCTGGAGGTAATACCTACGAGCAGTACTTC
CAIGESGGNTYEQYF
>.|TRBJ1-6|TRBV2|.
TGTGCCAGCAGCCTGAGAGACAGGTCACCCCTCCACTTT
CASSLRDRSPLHF
>.|TRBJ2-7|TRBV5-4|.
TGTGCCAGCAGCTGGGGGGGGGACAGAACCTCTGGGTACGAGCAGTACTTC
CASSWGGDRTSGYEQYF
>.|TRBJ1-2|TRBV2|.
TGTGCCAGCAGTGAATTGTCCGAGGGTGTAGGGCATGGCTACACCTTC
CASSELSEGVGHGYTF
>.|TRBJ2-3|TRBV5-4|.
TGTGCCAGCAGCTTATCTGGTAAAAACACAGATACGCAGTATTTT
CASSLSGKNTDTQYF
>.|TRBJ1-2|TRBV7-9|few
TGTGCCAGCAGCCGCGGTACAACTGATTTTAAAAACTATGGCTACACCTTC
CASSRGTTDFKNYGYTF
>.|TRBJ1-3|TRBV6-5|.
TGTGCCAGCCAAAAGGACAGCCTCTCTGGAAATACCATATATTTT
CASQKDSLSGNTIYF
>.|TRBJ1-5|TRBV3-1/TRBV3-2|.
TGTGCCAGCAGCCAAGATAGGGCTCAGCCCCAGCATTTT
CASSQDRAQPQHF
>.|TRBJ2-7|TRBV12-3/TRBV12-4|.
TGTGCCAGCAGCCCTCAGGGGTACGAGCAGTACTTC
CASSPQGYEQYF
>.|TRBJ1-1|TRBV12-5|.
TGTGCTAGTGGTACCCATGGGGACACTGAAGCTTTCTTT
CASGTHGDTEAFF